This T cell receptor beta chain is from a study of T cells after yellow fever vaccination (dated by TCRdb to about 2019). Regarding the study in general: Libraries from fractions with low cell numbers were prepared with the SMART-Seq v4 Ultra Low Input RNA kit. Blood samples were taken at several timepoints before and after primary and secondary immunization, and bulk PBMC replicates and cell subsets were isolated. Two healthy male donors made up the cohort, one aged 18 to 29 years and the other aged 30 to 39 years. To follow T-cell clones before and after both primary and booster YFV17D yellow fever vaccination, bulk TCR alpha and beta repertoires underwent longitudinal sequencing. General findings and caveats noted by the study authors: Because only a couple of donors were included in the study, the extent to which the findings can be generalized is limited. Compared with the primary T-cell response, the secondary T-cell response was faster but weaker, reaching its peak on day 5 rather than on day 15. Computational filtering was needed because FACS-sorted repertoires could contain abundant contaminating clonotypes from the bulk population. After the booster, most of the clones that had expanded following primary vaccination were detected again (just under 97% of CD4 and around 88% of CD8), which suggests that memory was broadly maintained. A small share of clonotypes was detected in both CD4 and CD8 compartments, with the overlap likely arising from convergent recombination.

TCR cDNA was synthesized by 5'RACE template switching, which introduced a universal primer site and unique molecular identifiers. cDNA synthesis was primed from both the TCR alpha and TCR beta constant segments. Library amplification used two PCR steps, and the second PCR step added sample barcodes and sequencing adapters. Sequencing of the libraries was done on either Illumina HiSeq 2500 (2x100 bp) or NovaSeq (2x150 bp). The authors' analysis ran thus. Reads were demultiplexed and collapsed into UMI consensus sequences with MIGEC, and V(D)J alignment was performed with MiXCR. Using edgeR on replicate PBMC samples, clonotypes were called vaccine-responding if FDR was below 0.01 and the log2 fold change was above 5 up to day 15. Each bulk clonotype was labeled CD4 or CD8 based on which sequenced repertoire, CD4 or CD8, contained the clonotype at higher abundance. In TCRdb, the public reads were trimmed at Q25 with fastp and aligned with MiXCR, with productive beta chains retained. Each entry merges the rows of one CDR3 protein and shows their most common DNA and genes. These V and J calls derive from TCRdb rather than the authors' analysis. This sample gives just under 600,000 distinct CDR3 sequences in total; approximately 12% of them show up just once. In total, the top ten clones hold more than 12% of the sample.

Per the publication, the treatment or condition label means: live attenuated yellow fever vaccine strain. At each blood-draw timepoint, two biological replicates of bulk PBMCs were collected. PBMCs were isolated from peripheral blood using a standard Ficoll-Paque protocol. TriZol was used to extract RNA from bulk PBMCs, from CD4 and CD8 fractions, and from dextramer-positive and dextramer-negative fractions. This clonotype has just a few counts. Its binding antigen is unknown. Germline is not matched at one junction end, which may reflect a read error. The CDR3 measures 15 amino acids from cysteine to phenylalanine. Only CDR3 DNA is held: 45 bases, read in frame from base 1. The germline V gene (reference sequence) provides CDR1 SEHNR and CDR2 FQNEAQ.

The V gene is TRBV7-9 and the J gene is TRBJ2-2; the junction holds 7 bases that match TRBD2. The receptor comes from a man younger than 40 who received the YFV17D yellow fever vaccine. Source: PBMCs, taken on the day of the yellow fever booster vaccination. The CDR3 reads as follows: CASSLLSGNPGELFF. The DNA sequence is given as TGTGCCAGCAGCTTACTGAGCGGGAACCCCGGGGAGCTGTTTTTT.